The 18 T cell receptor beta chains below all came from one sample that was sequenced in a study of metastatic and nonmetastatic thyroid tumors. All patients were untreated before thyroid surgery. TCRdb re-called clones from the PCR reads using MiXCR. The sample lists roughly 36,000 clones; around 26% were seen once. The sequencing input was blood. These receptors were collected from a female donor with papillary thyroid cancer or a benign thyroid nodule (not recorded which). Some clones in this sample may be carry-over from other donors' samples.

There are many counts of this clone. The chain uses TRBV4-2 and TRBJ2-3; D possibly corresponds to TRBD2 (5 bases). The germline V gene encodes CDR1 LGHNA and CDR2 YNFKEQ. This CDR3 region has 15 residues. V gave up 1 base and J gave up 2 bases, with 10 bases separating them. CDR3 sequence reads: CASSQATRPTDTQYF. DNA for the CDR3: TGTGCCAGCAGCCAAGCAACTAGGCCCACAGATACGCAGTATTTT.

The rearrangement links TRBV12-3 or TRBV12-4 to TRBJ2-7; 8 bases line up with TRBD1. Trimming removed 6 bases from V and 4 bases from J; junction bases left unmatched: 8. This CDR3 spans 14 amino acids. The CDR3 bases are TGTGCCAGCAGCTACGGGACAGGAGAATACGAGCAGTACTTC. It codes for CASSYGTGEYEQYF.

The chain joins TRBV12-3 or TRBV12-4 to TRBJ1-5, with D uncertain. V lost 6 bases to trimming and J lost 9 bases, with 6 bases between them. The CDR3 length is 10 residues. CDR3 coding DNA: TGTGCCAGCAGGTTAAGGCCCCAGCATTTT. Amino acid sequence: CASRLRPQHF.

This clone is medium-sized. The chain couples TRBV10-3 to TRBJ2-1; 7 nucleotides line up with TRBD1. CDR1 is ENHRY and CDR2 is SYGVKD in the germline V gene. The V segment lost 3 bases and the J segment 2 bases; nucleotides outside the gene matches: 7. The CDR3 length is 16 residues. The CDR3 is CAISEKGQLTYNEQFF. The DNA for the CDR3 is TGTGCCATCAGTGAAAAGGGACAGTTAACCTACAATGAGCAGTTCTTC.

There are many counts of this clone. The rearrangement joins TRBV9 to TRBJ2-1; 7 nucleotides line up with TRBD1. Trimming took 9 bases from V and 0 from J; bases not matched to a gene: 21. Germline V lookup: CDR1 SGDLS, CDR2 YYNGEE. The CDR3 contains 19 residues. In DNA, the CDR3 is TGTGCCACCGGGGACGTTAGACAGGGTAATTTAGGCTCCTACAATGAGCAGTTCTTC. Its protein is CATGDVRQGNLGSYNEQFF. Using reference TRBV9 and TRBJ2-1 for the parts outside the CDR3, the full variable domain is DSGVTQTPKHLITATGQRVTLRCSPRSGDLSVYWYQQSLDQGLQFLIQYYNGEERAKGNILERFSAQQFPDLHSELNLSSLELGDSALYFCATGDVRQGNLGSYNEQFFGPGTRLTVL.

The chain combines TRBV11-2 with TRBJ1-6; D gene ambiguous. The CDR3 extends over 13 amino acids. Trimming took off 5 bases at V and 9 bases at J, with 11 bases between the two ends. Germline assignment: CDR1 SGHAT and CDR2 FQNNGV. The CDR3 region has the DNA TGTGCCAGCAGCCCCCCTGGGTTTTCACCCCTCCACTTT. This codes for CASSPPGFSPLHF.

This clone was counted only a few times. The chain combines TRBV6-1 with TRBJ1-2; D uncertain. Germline CDR1 is MNHNS and CDR2 is SASEGT. The ends were cut back, 3 bases at V and 8 bases at J, with 16 bases in the middle. The CDR3 consists of 14 residues. The CDR3 spells CASSDRRAEGGYTF. CDR3 coding DNA: TGTGCCAGCAGTGACCGAAGGGCAGAAGGAGGCTACACCTTC.

Points on this clone: Compared with germline, one end of the junction differs, possibly owing to a read error. The chain has TRBV30 and TRBJ2-3, with 9 nucleotides matching TRBD2. The germline V gene encodes CDR1 GTSNPN and CDR2 SVGIG (reference sequence). The CDR3 is 15 residues long. As DNA, the CDR3 is TGTGCCTCGACTTGGGTAGCGGGGGTGATAGATACGCATTATTTT. Amino acid sequence: CASTWVAGVIDTHYF. Full variable domain (missing parts from reference TRBV30 and TRBJ2-3): SQTIHQWPATLVQPVGSPLSLECTVEGTSNPNLYWYRQAAGRGLQLLFYSVGIGQISSEVPQNLSASRPQDRQFILSSKKLLLSDSGFYLCASTWVAGVIDTHYFGPGTRLTVL.

This clone was picked up a small number of times. The genes are TRBV27 and TRBJ1-2; D is unresolved. CDR1 MNHEY and CDR2 SMNVEV come from the germline V gene (reference sequence). This CDR3 is built from 14 residues. V dropped 5 bases and J dropped 2 bases, with 12 bases sitting between them. CDR3 loop: CASSKRGTNYGYTF. The CDR3 nucleotides read TGTGCCAGCAGTAAGCGGGGAACCAACTATGGCTACACCTTC.

This clone appeared many times. This specimen includes other DNA sequences encoding the same CDR3. The chain links TRBV6-4 to TRBJ1-1; D remains ambiguous. The CDR3 spans 16 residues. Per germline, CDR1 MRHNA and CDR2 SNTAGT. V was shortened by 0 bases and J by 0 bases, with 11 bases between the two germline ends. The DNA of the CDR3 is TGTGCCAGCAGTGACTCAGGTCGCAAAATGAACACTGAAGCTTTCTTT. As protein: CASSDSGRKMNTEAFF.

This clone was detected a few times. The chain has TRBV3-1 and TRBJ1-5; weak D call: TRBD1 (5 bases). This CDR3 contains 13 residues. Germline lookup yields CDR1 LGHDT and CDR2 YNNKEL (reference sequence). The V and J ends lost 4 bases and 5 bases respectively, with 9 bases between them. This CDR3 reads CASSRDGDQPQHF. The CDR3 DNA is TGTGCCAGCAGCCGGGACGGAGATCAGCCCCAGCATTTT.

J is TRBJ1-6 and V is TRBV4-1, with no clear D. Trimming cost V 3 bases and J 7 bases, with 7 bases left between them. Germline lookup yields CDR1 MGHRA and CDR2 YSYEKL. This CDR3 contains 13 residues. The CDR3, as DNA: TGCGCCAGCAGCCATGGGAAAAATTCACCCCTCCACTTT. Translated, it gives CASSHGKNSPLHF.

This clone occurred many times. V gene TRBV2 combines with J gene TRBJ2-7, with no clear D. Germline V gene data show CDR1 as SNHLY and CDR2 as FYNNEI. The CDR3 consists of 14 residues. With 6 bases removed from V and 0 bases from J, the gap between germline ends came to 12 bases. CDR3 sequence: CASSTQQSSYEQYF. The DNA for the CDR3 is TGTGCCAGCAGCACCCAGCAGAGCTCCTACGAGCAGTACTTC. Variable domain in full (rest from reference TRBV2 and TRBJ2-7): EPEVTQTPSHQVTQMGQEVILRCVPISNHLYFYWYRQILGQKVEFLVSFYNNEISEKSEIFDDQFSVERPDGSNFTLKIRSTKLEDSAMYFCASSTQQSSYEQYFGPGTRLTVT.

This clone is classed as medium-sized. This rearrangement joins TRBV28 to TRBJ1-3; no reliable D call. Trimming left V 7 bases short and J 0 bases short, with 7 bases between. Germline loops: CDR1 MDHEN, CDR2 SYDVKM. CDR3 size: 13 residues. The CDR3: CASKFHSGNTIYF. As DNA, the CDR3 is TGTGCCAGCAAATTCCACTCTGGAAACACCATATATTTT.

The rearrangement uses TRBV28 and TRBJ2-7; a weak D match, TRBD2 (6 bases). V was clipped by 6 bases and J by 2 bases, with 14 bases between them. CDR1 and CDR2 from the germline V gene are MDHEN and SYDVKM. The CDR3 consists of 14 residues. In DNA form, the CDR3 reads TGTGCCAGCAGACCGCTTTCGGGGGCCTACGAGCAGTACTTC. Translation: CASRPLSGAYEQYF.

This clone was seen a few times. The chain has TRBV6-1 and TRBJ2-7; maybe TRBD2 (7 bases). Trimming removed 10 bases from V and 5 bases from J, with 18 bases in between. CDR3 length equals 13 residues. The germline gives CDR1 MNHNS, CDR2 SASEGT. DNA of the CDR3: TGTGCCATCCAAGGGGGGGTCGAGGACGAGCAGTACTTC. This sequence encodes CAIQGGVEDEQYF.

By proportion, this clone is medium-sized. V usage is TRBV28 and J usage is TRBJ2-7, with D perhaps TRBD2 (7 bases). CDR3 length: 17 residues. Germline CDR1 MDHEN, CDR2 SYDVKM. V was clipped by 3 bases and J by 0 bases, with 18 bases between them. The CDR3 here is CASSFRYREGASYEQYF. CDR3 DNA: TGTGCCAGCAGTTTCAGGTACAGGGAGGGTGCCTCCTACGAGCAGTACTTC. The variable domain in full, with the rest retrieved from reference TRBV28 and TRBJ2-7, is DVKVTQSSRYLVKRTGEKVFLECVQDMDHENMFWYRQDPGLGLRLIYFSYDVKMKEKGDIPEGYSVSREKKERFSLILESASTNQTSMYLCASSFRYREGASYEQYFGPGTRLTVT.

Details on this clone: A junction boundary mismatches the germline segment, possibly from a read error. CDR3 nucleotide sequence: TGCGCCAGCAGCCTAGCGGGAGATGTGACCGATACTCAGTATTTT. Encoded protein: CASSLAGDVTDTQYF. The chain joins TRBV5-1 to TRBJ2-3, with 10 bases matching TRBD2. Germline V CDR1 and CDR2: SGHRS, YFSETQ. The CDR3 runs 15 residues.